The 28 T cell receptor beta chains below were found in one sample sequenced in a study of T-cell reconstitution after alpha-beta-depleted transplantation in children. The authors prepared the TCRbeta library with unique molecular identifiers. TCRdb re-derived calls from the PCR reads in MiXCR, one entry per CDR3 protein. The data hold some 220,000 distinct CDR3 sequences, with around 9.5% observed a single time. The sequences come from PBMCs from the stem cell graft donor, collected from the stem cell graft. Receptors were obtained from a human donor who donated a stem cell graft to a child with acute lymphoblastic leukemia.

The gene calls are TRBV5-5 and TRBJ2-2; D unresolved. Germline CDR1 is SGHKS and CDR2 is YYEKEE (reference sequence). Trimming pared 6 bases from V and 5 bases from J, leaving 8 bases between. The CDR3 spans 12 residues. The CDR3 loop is CASTIKTGELFF. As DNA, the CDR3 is TGTGCCAGCACAATCAAAACCGGGGAGCTGTTTTTT.

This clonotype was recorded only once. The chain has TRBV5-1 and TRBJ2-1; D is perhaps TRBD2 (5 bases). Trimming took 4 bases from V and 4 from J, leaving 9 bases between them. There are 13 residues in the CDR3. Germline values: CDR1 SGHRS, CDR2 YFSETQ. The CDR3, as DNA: TGCGCCAGCAGCGGCCCGGGATACAATGAGCAGTTCTTC. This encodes CASSGPGYNEQFF.

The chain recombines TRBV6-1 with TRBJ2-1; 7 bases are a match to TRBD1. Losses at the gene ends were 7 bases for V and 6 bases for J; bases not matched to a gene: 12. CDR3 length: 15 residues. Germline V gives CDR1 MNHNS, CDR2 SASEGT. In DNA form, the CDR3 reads TGTGCCAGCACCCGAACAGGGGCCAAAAGCAATGAGCAGTTCTTC. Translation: CASTRTGAKSNEQFF.

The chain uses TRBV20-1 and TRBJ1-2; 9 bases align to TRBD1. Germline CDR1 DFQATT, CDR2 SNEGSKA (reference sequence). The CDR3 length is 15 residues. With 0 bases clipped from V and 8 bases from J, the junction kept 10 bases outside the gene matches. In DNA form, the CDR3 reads TGCAGTGCTAGAGACGACAGGGGGTCATTTTACGGCTACACCTTC. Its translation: CSARDDRGSFYGYTF.

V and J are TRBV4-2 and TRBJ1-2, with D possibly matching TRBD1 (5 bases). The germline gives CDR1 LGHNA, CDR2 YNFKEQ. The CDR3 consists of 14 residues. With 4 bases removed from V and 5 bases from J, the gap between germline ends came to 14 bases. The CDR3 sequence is CASSLKGPIYGYTF. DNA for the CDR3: TGTGCCAGCAGCCTAAAGGGACCGATTTATGGCTACACCTTC.

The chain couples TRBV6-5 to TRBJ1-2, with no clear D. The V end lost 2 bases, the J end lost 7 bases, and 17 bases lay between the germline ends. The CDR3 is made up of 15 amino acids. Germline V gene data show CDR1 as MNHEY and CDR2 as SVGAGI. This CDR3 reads CASSYALGARVGYTF. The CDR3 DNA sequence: TGTGCCAGCAGTTACGCGCTGGGAGCCCGAGTTGGCTACACCTTC.

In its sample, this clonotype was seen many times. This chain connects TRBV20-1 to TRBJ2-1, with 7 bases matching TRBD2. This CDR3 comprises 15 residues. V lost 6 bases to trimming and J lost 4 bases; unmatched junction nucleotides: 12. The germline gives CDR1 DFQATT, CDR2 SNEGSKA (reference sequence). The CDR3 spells CSAPLARTNYNEQFF. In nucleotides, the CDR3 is TGCAGTGCCCCACTAGCGCGTACTAATTACAATGAGCAGTTCTTC.

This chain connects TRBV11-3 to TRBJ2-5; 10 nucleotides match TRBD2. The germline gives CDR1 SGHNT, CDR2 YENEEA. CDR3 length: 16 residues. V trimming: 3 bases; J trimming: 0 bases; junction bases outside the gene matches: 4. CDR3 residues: CASSFSGGLYQETQYF. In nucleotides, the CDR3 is TGTGCCAGCAGCTTTAGCGGGGGGCTGTACCAAGAGACCCAGTACTTC.

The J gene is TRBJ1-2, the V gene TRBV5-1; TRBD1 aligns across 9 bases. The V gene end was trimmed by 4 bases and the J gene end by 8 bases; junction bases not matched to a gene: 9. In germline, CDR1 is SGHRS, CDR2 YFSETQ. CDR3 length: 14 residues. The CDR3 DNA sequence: TGCGCCAGCAGCCCACCGGGACAGGGAAACGGCTACACCTTC. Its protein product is CASSPPGQGNGYTF.

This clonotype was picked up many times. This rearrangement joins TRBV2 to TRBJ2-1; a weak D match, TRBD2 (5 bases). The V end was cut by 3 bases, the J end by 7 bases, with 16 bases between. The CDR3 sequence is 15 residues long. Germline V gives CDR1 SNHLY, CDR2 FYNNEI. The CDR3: CASSDTLAVVNEQFF. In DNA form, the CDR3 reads TGTGCCAGCAGTGATACCCTAGCCGTTGTTAATGAGCAGTTCTTC.

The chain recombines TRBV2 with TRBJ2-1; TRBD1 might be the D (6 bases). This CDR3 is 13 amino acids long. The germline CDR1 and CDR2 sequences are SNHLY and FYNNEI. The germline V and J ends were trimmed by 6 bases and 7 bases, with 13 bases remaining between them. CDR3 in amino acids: CASSDQGWNEQFF. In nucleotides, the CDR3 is TGTGCCAGCAGCGATCAGGGGTGGAATGAGCAGTTCTTC.

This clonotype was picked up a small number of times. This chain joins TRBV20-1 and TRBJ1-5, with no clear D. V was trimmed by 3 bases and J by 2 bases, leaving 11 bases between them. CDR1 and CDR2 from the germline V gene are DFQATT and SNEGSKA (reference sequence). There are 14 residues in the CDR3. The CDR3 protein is CSASQPIGNQPQHF. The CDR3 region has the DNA TGCAGTGCTAGTCAACCGATCGGCAATCAGCCCCAGCATTTT.

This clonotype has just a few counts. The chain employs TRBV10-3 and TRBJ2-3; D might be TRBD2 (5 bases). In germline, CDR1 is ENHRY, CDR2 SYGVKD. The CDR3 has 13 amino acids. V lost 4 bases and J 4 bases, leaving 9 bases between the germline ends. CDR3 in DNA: TGTGCCATCAGTGCGGGGAATTCAGATACGCAGTATTTT. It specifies CAISAGNSDTQYF.

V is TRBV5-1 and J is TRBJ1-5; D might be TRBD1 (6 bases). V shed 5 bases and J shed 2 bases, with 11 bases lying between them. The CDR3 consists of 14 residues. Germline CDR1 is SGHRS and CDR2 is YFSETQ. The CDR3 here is CASSQQGGNQPQHF. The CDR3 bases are TGCGCCAGCAGTCAACAGGGAGGCAATCAGCCCCAGCATTTT.

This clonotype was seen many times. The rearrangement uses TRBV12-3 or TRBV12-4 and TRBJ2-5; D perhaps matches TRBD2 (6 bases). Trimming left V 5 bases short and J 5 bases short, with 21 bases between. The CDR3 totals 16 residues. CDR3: CASSRGGGAGQETQYF. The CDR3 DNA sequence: TGTGCCAGCAGTAGGGGTGGCGGGGCCGGCCAGGAGACCCAGTACTTC.

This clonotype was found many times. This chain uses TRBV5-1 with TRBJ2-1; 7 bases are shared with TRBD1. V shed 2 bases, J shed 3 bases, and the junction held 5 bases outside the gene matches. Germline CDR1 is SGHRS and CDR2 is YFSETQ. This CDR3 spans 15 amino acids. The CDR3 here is CASSFAGTDYNEQFF. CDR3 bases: TGCGCCAGCAGCTTCGCCGGGACAGACTACAATGAGCAGTTCTTC.

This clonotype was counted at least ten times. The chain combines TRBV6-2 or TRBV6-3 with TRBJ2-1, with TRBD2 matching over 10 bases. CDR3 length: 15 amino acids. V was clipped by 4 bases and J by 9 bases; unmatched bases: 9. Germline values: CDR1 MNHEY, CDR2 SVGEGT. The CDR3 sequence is CASSSTRTSGGEQFF. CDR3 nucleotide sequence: TGTGCCAGCAGTTCCACTAGGACTAGCGGCGGTGAGCAGTTCTTC.

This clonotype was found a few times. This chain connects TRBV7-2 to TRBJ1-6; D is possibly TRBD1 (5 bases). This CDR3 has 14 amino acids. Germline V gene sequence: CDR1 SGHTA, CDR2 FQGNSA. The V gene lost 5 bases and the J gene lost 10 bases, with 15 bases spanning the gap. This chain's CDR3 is CASSSAGTGSPLHF. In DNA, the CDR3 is TGTGCCAGCAGCAGCGCCGGGACGGGCTCACCCCTCCACTTT.

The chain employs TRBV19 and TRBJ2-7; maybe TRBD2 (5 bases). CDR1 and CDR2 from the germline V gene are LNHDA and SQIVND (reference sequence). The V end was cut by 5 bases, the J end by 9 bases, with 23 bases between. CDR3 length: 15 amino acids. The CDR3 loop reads CASSLARFATSTQYF. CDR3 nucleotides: TGTGCCAGTAGTCTAGCTCGGTTCGCTACGAGCACGCAGTACTTC.

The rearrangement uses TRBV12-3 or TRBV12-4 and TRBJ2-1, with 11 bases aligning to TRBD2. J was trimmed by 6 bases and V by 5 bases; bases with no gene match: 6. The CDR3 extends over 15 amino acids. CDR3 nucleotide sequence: TGTGCCAGCAGTCGTGGGACTAGCGGCCTCAATGAGCAGTTCTTC. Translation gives CASSRGTSGLNEQFF.

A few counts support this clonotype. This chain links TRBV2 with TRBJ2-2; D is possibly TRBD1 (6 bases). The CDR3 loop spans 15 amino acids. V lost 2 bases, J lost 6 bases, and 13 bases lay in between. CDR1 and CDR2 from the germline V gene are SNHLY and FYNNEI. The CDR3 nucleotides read TGTGCCAGCAGTGAACCCCTAGCAGGGGCCGGGGAGCTGTTTTTT. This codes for CASSEPLAGAGELFF. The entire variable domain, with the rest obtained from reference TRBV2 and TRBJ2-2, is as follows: EPEVTQTPSHQVTQMGQEVILRCVPISNHLYFYWYRQILGQKVEFLVSFYNNEISEKSEIFDDQFSVERPDGSNFTLKIRSTKLEDSAMYFCASSEPLAGAGELFFGEGSRLTVL.

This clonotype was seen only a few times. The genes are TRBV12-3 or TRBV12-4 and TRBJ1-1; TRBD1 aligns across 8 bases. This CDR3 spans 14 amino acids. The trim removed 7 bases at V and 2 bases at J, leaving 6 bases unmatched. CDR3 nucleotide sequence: TGTGCCAGCACCACACAGGGGGGCAACACTGAAGCTTTCTTT. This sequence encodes CASTTQGGNTEAFF.

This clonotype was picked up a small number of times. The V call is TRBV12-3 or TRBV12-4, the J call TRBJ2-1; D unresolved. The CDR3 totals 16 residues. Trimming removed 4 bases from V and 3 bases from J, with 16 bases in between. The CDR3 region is CASSSSHFRYYNEQFF. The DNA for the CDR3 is TGTGCCAGCAGTTCTTCCCACTTTCGCTACTACAATGAGCAGTTCTTC.

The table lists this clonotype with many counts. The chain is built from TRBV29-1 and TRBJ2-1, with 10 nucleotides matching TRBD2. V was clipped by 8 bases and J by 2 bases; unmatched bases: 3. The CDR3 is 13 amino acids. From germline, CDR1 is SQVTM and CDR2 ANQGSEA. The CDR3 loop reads CSLLAGAYNEQFF. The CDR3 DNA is TGCAGCCTTCTAGCGGGAGCCTACAATGAGCAGTTCTTC.

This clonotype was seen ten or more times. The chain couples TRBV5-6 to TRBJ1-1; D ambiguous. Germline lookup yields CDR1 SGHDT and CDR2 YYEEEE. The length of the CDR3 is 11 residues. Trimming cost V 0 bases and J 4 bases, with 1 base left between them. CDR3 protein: CASSLATEAFF. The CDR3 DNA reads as TGTGCCAGCAGCTTGGCCACTGAAGCTTTCTTT.

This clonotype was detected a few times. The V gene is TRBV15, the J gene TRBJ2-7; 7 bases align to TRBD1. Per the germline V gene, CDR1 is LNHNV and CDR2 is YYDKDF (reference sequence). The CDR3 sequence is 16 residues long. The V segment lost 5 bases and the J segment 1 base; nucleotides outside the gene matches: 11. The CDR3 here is CATSAKTGPQSYEQYF. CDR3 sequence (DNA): TGTGCCACCAGCGCAAAGACAGGGCCCCAATCCTACGAGCAGTACTTC.

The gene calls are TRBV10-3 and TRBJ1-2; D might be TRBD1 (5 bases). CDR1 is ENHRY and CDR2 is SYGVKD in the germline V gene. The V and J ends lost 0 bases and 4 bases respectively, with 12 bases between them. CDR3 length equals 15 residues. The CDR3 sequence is CAISESKGELYGYTF. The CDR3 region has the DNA TGTGCCATCAGTGAGTCTAAAGGGGAACTCTATGGCTACACCTTC.

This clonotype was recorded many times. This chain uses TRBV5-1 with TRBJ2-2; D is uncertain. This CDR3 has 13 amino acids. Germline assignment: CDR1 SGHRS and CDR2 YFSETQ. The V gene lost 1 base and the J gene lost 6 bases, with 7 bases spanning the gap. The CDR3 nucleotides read TGCGCCAGCAGCTTGAATATGGCCGGGGAGCTGTTTTTT. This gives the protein CASSLNMAGELFF.